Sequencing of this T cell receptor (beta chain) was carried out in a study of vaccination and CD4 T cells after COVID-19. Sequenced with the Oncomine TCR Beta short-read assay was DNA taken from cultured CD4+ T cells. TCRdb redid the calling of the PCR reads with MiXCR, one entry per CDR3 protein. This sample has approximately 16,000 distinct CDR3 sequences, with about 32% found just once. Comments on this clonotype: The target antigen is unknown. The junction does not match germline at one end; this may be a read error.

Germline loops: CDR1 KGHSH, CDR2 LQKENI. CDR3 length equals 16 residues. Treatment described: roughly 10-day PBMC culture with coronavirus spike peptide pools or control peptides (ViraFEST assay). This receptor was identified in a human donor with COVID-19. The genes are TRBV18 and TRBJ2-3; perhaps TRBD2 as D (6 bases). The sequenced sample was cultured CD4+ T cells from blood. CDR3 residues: CASSPQAGRPGDAQYF. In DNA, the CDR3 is TGTGCCAGCTCACCACAGGCGGGGCGACCTGGAGATGCGCAGTATTTT.